Listed below are T cell receptor beta chains from one sample, sequenced in a study of blood T cell repertoires in COVID-19. TCRdb's table, derived via immunoSEQ multiplex PCR, lists solely in-frame clones and lacks some. The sample carries 35,000 to 45,000 clones, just over 85% recorded once. The sequencing sample was made of peripheral blood. These receptors were collected from a man in his forties or fifties with active COVID-19. Each CDR3 is given with its conserved first and last residue. D genes are given only for firm matches. Rows give clone size only sometimes, using once, few, many, or a class for an expanded clone.

j_gene	abundance	d_gene	v_gene	CDR3aa	CDR3nt
TRBJ1-2	-	-	TRBV18	CASSPQSGKTGYTF	TGTGCCAGCTCACCACAATCGGGAAAAACAGGCTACACCTTC
TRBJ2-7	-	-	TRBV5-4	CASSLDQGTYEQYF	TGTGCCAGCAGCTTGGACCAGGGGACCTACGAGCAGTACTTC
TRBJ2-7	-	TRBD2	TRBV7-9	CASSLAGTSGSGAYEQYF	TGTGCCAGCAGCTTAGCGGGGACTAGCGGGAGTGGGGCCTACGAGCAGTACTTC
TRBJ2-7	-	TRBD2	TRBV19	CASSPGREASEQYF	TGTGCCAGTAGTCCAGGACGGGAGGCGAGCGAGCAGTACTTC
TRBJ2-3	-	-	TRBV19	CASSYAGSGPTDTQYF	TGTGCCAGTAGCTACGCTGGGTCAGGGCCCACAGATACGCAGTATTTT
TRBJ2-3	-	-	TRBV5-1	CASSLGRQRSSTDTQYF	TGCGCCAGCAGCTTGGGACGACAGAGGTCTAGCACAGATACGCAGTATTTT
TRBJ1-2	-	-	TRBV9	CASSVSGVYGYTF	TGTGCCAGCAGCGTCTCGGGAGTCTATGGCTACACCTTC
TRBJ2-5	few	-	TRBV5-4	CASSWIQGMREETQYF	TGTGCCAGCAGCTGGATACAGGGAATGCGGGAAGAGACCCAGTACTTC
TRBJ2-7	-	TRBD2	TRBV3-1/TRBV3-2	CASSQDPPIAGVNYEQYF	TGTGCCAGCAGCCAAGATCCCCCCATAGCGGGAGTTAATTACGAGCAGTACTTC
TRBJ1-1	-	-	TRBV10-2	CASAGGADHEAFF	TGCGCCAGTGCGGGGGGGGCCGACCATGAAGCTTTCTTT
TRBJ2-5	-	-	TRBV6-5	CATRPLGPTGETQYF	TGTGCCACTCGTCCACTGGGGCCCACCGGGGAGACCCAGTACTTC